The clone carrying this TCR beta chain was counted ten times or more. Its specificity is not known. The data are from a study of T cell clonality in common variable immunodeficiency. Sequencing input was equivalent genomic DNA from CVID and controls. TCRdb's copy holds only in-frame clones and misses some; the assay was immunoSEQ multiplex PCR. Observed in the sample are about 34,000 clones, none of them singletons. Notes on the study in general: T cell subpopulation sequencing would be needed to explain CVID clonality. CVID subjects showed higher TCRbeta clonality than healthy controls. Compared with controls, CVID subjects had fewer shared TCRbeta clones.

The TCR originated in a person aged 18 to 75 in good health. Sequencing was done on a sample of peripheral blood mononuclear cells.

CDR3 amino acids: CASSEPQGGTEAFF. CDR3 bases read: TGTGCCAGCAGTGAACCACAGGGGGGCACTGAA. The genes are TRBV6-1 and TRBJ1-1; 8 bases align to TRBD1. Coverage ceases 3 residues before the CDR3 finishes, and the germline J gene fills in the end. V dropped 2 bases and J dropped 4; count of bases not matched to a gene: 3. The CDR3 runs to 14 residues. Germline assignment: CDR1 MNHNS and CDR2 SASEGT.